The source of this T cell receptor (beta chain) is a study of shared clonotypes between healthy human individuals. Germline lookup yields CDR1 SEHNR and CDR2 FQNEAQ (reference sequence). The V gene end was trimmed by 6 bases and the J gene end by 2 bases; junction bases not matched to a gene: 10. The CDR3 covers 17 residues. Generated by immunoSEQ multiplex PCR, the TCRdb table keeps only in-frame clones and is missing some. The sample consists of about 2.3 million clones, about nine tenths of them appearing once. This chain joins TRBV7-9 and TRBJ2-5; 12 nucleotides line up with TRBD2. Material for sequencing was naive CD4+ T cells from PBMCs. The subset: CD45RA+ positively selected. The clonotype was recovered from a man younger than 30 in good health. Some clones in this sample may be carry-over from other donors' samples. Here the CDR3 DNA reads TGTGCCAGCAGTTCTGGACTAGCGGGATCTTATCAAGAGACCCAGTACTTC. Translated, it gives CASSSGLAGSYQETQYF.